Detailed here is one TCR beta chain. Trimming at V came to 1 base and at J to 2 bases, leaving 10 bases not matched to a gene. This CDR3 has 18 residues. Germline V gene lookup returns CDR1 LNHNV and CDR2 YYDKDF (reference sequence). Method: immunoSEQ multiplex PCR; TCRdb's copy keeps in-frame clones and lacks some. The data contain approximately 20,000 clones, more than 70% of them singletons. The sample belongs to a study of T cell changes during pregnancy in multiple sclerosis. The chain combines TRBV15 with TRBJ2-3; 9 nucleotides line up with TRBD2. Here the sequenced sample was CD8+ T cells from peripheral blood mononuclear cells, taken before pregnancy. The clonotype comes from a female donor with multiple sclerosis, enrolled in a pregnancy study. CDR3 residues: CATSRGLLAGPNTDTQYF. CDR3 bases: TGTGCCACCAGCAGAGGCTTACTAGCGGGTCCTAACACAGATACGCAGTATTTT.